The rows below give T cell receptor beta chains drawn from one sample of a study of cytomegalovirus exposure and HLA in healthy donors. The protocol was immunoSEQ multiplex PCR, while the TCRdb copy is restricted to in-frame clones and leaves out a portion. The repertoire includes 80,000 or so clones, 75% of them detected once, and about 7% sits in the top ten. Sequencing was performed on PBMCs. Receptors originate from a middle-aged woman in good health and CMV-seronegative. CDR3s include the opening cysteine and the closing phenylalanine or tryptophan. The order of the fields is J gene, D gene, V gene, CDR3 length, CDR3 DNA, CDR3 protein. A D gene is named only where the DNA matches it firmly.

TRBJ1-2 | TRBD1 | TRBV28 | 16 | TGTGCCAGCAGTCGGGGGACAGGGGGTGTTGTTTATGGCTACACCTTC | CASSRGTGGVVYGYTF
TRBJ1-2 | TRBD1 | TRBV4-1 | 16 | TGCGCCAGCAGCCAAGTTCTGACAGGGAGCGACTATGGCTACACCTTC | CASSQVLTGSDYGYTF
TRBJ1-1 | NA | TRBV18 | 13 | TGTGCTAGCTCACCGAAAATACTGACTGAAGCTTTCTTT | CASSPKILTEAFF
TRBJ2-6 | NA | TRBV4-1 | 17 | TGCGCCAGCAGCCAACTAAGAGACCCCTCTGGGGCCGACGTCCTGACTTTC | CASSQLRDPSGADVLTF
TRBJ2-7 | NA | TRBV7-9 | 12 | TGTTCCAGCAGCTCGACAGGTTACGAGCAGTACTTC | CSSSSTGYEQYF
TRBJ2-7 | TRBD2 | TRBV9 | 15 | TGTGCCAGCAGCGCGACATCTAGCGGGAGCTACGAGCAGTACTTC | CASSATSSGSYEQYF
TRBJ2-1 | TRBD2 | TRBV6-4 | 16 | TGTGCCAGCAGTCGTACGGGGGGACCGCCCTACAATGAGCAGTTCTTC | CASSRTGGPPYNEQFF
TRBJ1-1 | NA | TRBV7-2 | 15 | TGTGCCAGCAGCACCTTTGACAGACCCCTCACTGAAGCTTTCTTT | CASSTFDRPLTEAFF
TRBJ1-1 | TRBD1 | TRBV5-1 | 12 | TGCGCCAGCAGCACAGGGGACTCAGAAGCTTTCTTT | CASSTGDSEAFF
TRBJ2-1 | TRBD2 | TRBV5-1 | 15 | TGCGCCAGCAGCATCCTCCCCACTAGCGAGGGTGAGCAGTTCTTC | CASSILPTSEGEQFF
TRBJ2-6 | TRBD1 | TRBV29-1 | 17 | TGCAGCGTTGCCCCCGGGACAGAGGCCTCTGGGGCCAACGTCCTGACTTTC | CSVAPGTEASGANVLTF
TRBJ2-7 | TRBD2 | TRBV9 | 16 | TGTGCCAGCAGCCCACAAGTCGGTAGCGGGATCTCCGAGCAGTACTTC | CASSPQVGSGISEQYF